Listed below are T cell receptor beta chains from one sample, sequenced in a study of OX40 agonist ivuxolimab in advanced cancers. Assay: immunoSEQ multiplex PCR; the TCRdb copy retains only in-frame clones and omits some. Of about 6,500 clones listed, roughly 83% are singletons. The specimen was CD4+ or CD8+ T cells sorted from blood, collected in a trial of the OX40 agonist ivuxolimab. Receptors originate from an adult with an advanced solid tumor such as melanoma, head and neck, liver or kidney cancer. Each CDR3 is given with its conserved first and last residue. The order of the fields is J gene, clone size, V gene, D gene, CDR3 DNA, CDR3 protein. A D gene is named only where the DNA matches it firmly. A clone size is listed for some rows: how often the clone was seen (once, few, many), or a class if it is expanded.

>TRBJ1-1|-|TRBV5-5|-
TGTGCCAGCAGCTTAGGGGGGCGCGTTGAAGCTTTCTTT
CASSLGGRVEAFF
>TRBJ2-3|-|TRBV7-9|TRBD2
TGTGCCAGCAGCTCTCGGACTAGCGGGAGCACAGATACGCAGTATTTT
CASSSRTSGSTDTQYF
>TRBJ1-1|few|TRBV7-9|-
TGTGCCAGCAGCTTGCCGGGGAACACTGAAGCTTTCTTT
CASSLPGNTEAFF
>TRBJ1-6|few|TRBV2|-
TGTGCCAGCAGTGAAGGGGCAGGGAGGAATTCACCCCTCCACTTT
CASSEGAGRNSPLHF
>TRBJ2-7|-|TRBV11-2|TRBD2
TGTGCCAGCAGCCCCGGCGGGGCGGGAGGGTCCCCCTACGAGCAGTACTTC
CASSPGGAGGSPYEQYF
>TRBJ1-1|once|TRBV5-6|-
TGTGCCAGCAGCCCAGGTTTTATGAACACTGAAGCTTTCTTT
CASSPGFMNTEAFF
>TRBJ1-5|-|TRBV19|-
TGTGCCAGTAGTAGGGGTCAGGGCAATCAGCCCCAGCATTTT
CASSRGQGNQPQHF
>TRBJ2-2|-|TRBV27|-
TGTGCCAGCAGTGTACTTTTCGGTGCCGGGGAGCTGTTTTTT
CASSVLFGAGELFF
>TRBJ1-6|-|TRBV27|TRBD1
TGTGCCAGCAGTTTATCCCCCAGGGGGGGCTCCTATAATTCACCCCTCCACTTT
CASSLSPRGGSYNSPLHF
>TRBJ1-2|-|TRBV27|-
TGTGCCAGCAGCATTCAAGGGGGGGGGATCTATGGCTACACCTTC
CASSIQGGGIYGYTF
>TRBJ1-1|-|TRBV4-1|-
TGCGCCAGCAGCCAAGAATGGGGGACGCCGGGAACTGAAGCTTTCTTT
CASSQEWGTPGTEAFF
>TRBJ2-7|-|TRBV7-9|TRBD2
TGTGCCAGCAGCTCTACTAGCGGGAGGGCCTTCGGCGAGCAGTACTTC
CASSSTSGRAFGEQYF
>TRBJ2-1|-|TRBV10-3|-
TGTGCCATCAGTGAGGAGACCTACTACAATGAGCAGTTCTTC
CAISEETYYNEQFF
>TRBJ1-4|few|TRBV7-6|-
TGTGCCAGCAGCGCGGACAGTTATAATGAAAAACTGTTTTTT
CASSADSYNEKLFF
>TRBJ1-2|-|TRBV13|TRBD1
TGTGCCAGCACACCACCGGGACAGGGAAAGTTCGGCGGCTACACCTTC
CASTPPGQGKFGGYTF
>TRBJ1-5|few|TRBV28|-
TGTGCCAGCAGTCCCCATCGCTTAACACGAAATCAGCCCCAGCATTTT
CASSPHRLTRNQPQHF
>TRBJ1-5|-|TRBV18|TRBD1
TGTGCCAGCTCAGAGACAGGGGCTAGCAATCAGCCCCAGCATTTT
CASSETGASNQPQHF
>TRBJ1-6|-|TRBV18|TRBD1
TGTGCCAGCTCGGGGGACAGACTGAGCTCCTATAATTCACCCCTCCACTTT
CASSGDRLSSYNSPLHF
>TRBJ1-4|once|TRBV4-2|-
TGTGCCAGCAGCCAAAACTTGATGAGTGAAAAACTGTTTTTT
CASSQNLMSEKLFF
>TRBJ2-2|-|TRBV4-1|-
TGCGCCAGCAGCCAGGAGGACCTCACCGGGGAGCTGTTTTTT
CASSQEDLTGELFF
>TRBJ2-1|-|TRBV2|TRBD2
TGTGCCAGCAGTGAGTCTAGCGGGACGTACAATGAGCAGTTCTTC
CASSESSGTYNEQFF
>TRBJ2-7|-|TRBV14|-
TGTGCCAGCAGCCAAGTATACTACGAGCAGTACTTC
CASSQVYYEQYF
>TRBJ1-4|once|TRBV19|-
TGTGCCACCTACTCGACGGGGGATGAAAAACTGTTTTTT
CATYSTGDEKLFF
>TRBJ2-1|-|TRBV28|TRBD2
TGTGCCAGCAGTTTACTAGCGGAAGTATACAATGAGCAGTTCTTC
CASSLLAEVYNEQFF
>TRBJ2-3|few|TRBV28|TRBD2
TGTGCCAGCACCCGAGCGGGGGAAGACACAGATACGCAGTATTTT
CASTRAGEDTDTQYF
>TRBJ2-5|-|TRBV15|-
TGTGCCACCAGCAGATCGAATCAAGAGACCCAGTACTTC
CATSRSNQETQYF
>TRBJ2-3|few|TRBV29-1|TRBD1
TGCAGCGTCCTACCATTACAGGGGGCTATAGATACGCAGTATTTT
CSVLPLQGAIDTQYF
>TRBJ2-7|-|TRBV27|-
TGTGCCAGCAGTTCCCACACTAGACCGGGCGAGCAGTACTTC
CASSSHTRPGEQYF
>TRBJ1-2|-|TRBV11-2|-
TGTGCCAGCAGCTCCTTAGCGACATATACAGGCGCTGGGTATGGCTACACCTTC
CASSSLATYTGAGYGYTF
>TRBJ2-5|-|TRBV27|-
TGTGCCAGCAGTCTAAACCCAGCGAAGACCCAGTACTTC
CASSLNPAKTQYF
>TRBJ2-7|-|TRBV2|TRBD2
TGTGCCAGCAGTGTTCTGGGGAGCGGGAACGAGCAGTACTTC
CASSVLGSGNEQYF
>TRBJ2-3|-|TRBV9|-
TGTGCCAGCAGCCCCCCCCGGGACCCCGCCACAGATACGCAGTATTTT
CASSPPRDPATDTQYF
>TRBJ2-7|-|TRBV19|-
TGTGCCAGTAGTCCGTACTACAGGGATTCCCCTTACGAGCAGTACTTC
CASSPYYRDSPYEQYF
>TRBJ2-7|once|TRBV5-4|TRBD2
TGTGCCAGCAGCTTCGGCGGGAGCTCCTACGAGCAGTACTTC
CASSFGGSSYEQYF